This T cell receptor (beta chain) is drawn from a study of T-cell reconstitution after alpha-beta-depleted transplantation in children. Details on this clonotype: Its antigen is as yet unknown.

A library of TCRbeta sequences, prepared with unique molecular identifiers, was generated. MiXCR was run by TCRdb on the PCR reads, yielding one entry per CDR3 protein. The profile covers some 600,000 distinct CDR3 sequences, with 13% appearing a single time and around 2.2% taken by the ten largest. General study findings and limits: Roughly two months post-transplant, alpha-beta T cells reportedly originated from several hundred graft clones that had expanded. At one year after transplant, newly produced T cells mostly accounted for T-cell counts and diversity. Recipient T cells and thymic progenitors that survived gave rise to the high TCRbeta diversity observed at day 60 in some patients.

Trimming cost V 5 bases and J 2 bases; bases outside gene matches: 8. The CDR3 contains 15 residues. Germline CDR1 MDHEN, CDR2 SYDVKM. The rearrangement uses TRBV28 and TRBJ2-7; TRBD1 matches 8 bases. Sample: PBMCs, mostly from graft donor cells, taken 360 days after TCRalphabeta/CD19-depleted stem cell transplant. This TCR was recovered from a male patient aged 10 to 17 who had a stem cell transplant for acute myeloid leukemia, so the T cells may come from the graft donor. The CDR3 DNA reads TGTGCCAGCAGTCCCGGGGGACAGGCTGCCTACGAGCAGTACTTC. It yields the protein CASSPGGQAAYEQYF. Based on the CDR3 plus reference TRBV28 and TRBJ2-7, the full variable domain is DVKVTQSSRYLVKRTGEKVFLECVQDMDHENMFWYRQDPGLGLRLIYFSYDVKMKEKGDIPEGYSVSREKKERFSLILESASTNQTSMYLCASSPGGQAAYEQYFGPGTRLTVT.